Presented here are 19 T cell receptor beta chains from one specimen sequenced in a study of somatic mutations in cytotoxic T cells in rheumatoid arthritis. The table came from immunoSEQ multiplex PCR; TCRdb's copy has only in-frame clones and leaves some out. The table shows just over 20,000 clones, with around four fifths occurring only once. Sequencing was carried out using CD8+ T cells sorted from blood. These receptors were obtained from an adult with rheumatoid arthritis.

The chain combines TRBV28 with TRBJ1-5; 9 bases align to TRBD1. The germline V gene encodes CDR1 MDHEN and CDR2 SYDVKM. Trimming at V came to 4 bases and at J to 4 bases, leaving 5 bases not matched to a gene. This CDR3 spans 15 amino acids. The CDR3 loop reads CASSSSGTGNQPQHF. Here the CDR3 DNA reads TGTGCCAGCAGTTCCTCGGGGACAGGGAATCAGCCCCAGCATTTT.

The J gene is TRBJ2-7, the V gene TRBV7-3; maybe TRBD2 (5 bases). The CDR3 length is 14 residues. V was shortened by 0 bases and J by 6 bases, with 12 bases between the two germline ends. Germline CDR1 is SGHTA and CDR2 is FQGTGA. The CDR3 DNA is TGTGCCAGCAGCTTAACTGGAGGCTGGGCCGAGCAGTACTTC. This codes for CASSLTGGWAEQYF.

The gene calls are TRBV6-1 and TRBJ2-7, with 8 bases fitting TRBD2. The CDR3 is made up of 14 amino acids. CDR1 is MNHNS, CDR2 SASEGT, per germline. V lost 8 bases, J lost 5 bases, and 11 bases stayed unmatched. The CDR3 is CASGPVAGFHEQYF. DNA of the CDR3: TGTGCCAGCGGGCCGGTAGCGGGGTTCCACGAGCAGTACTTC.

The J gene is TRBJ2-3, the V gene TRBV7-2; 10 nucleotides agree with TRBD2. Germline lookup yields CDR1 SGHTA and CDR2 FQGNSA. The ends lost 2 bases at V and 3 bases at J; junction bases unmatched: 2. This CDR3 spans 15 amino acids. The CDR3 region has the DNA TGTGCCAGCAGCTTACCTAGCGGGAGTACAGATACGCAGTATTTT. As protein: CASSLPSGSTDTQYF.

The V gene is TRBV9, the J gene TRBJ1-3; possible D gene TRBD1, 6 bases. Germline assignment: CDR1 SGDLS and CDR2 YYNGEE. V lost 4 bases and J lost 0, with 14 bases in between. This CDR3 comprises 16 residues. The CDR3 region is CASSSNRDNSGNTIYF. The CDR3 DNA sequence: TGTGCCAGCAGCTCCAACCGGGACAACTCTGGAAACACCATATATTTT.

This clone was detected once. This chain uses TRBV5-4 with TRBJ2-2; no clear D. Between the trimmed V and J ends, which lost 9 bases and 6 bases, there was a span of 9 bases. The CDR3 length is 11 residues. Germline V gene lookup returns CDR1 SGHNT and CDR2 YYREEE (reference sequence). CDR3 sequence reads: CATRAAGELFF. As DNA, the CDR3 is TGTGCCACCCGGGCTGCCGGGGAGCTGTTTTTT. Full variable domain (remainder filled in from reference TRBV5-4 and TRBJ2-2): ETGVTQSPTHLIKTRGQQVTLRCSSQSGHNTVSWYQQALGQGPQFIFQYYREEENGRGNFPPRFSGLQFPNYSSELNVNALELDDSALYLCATRAAGELFFGEGSRLTVL.

This chain links TRBV4-2 with TRBJ1-2; weak D call: TRBD1 (5 bases). CDR1 LGHNA and CDR2 YNFKEQ come from the germline V gene. This CDR3 is 16 amino acids long. Trimming removed 4 bases at V and 6 bases at J, with 21 bases between. The CDR3 sequence: CASSPKMQGWNNGYTF. CDR3 DNA: TGTGCCAGCAGCCCAAAGATGCAGGGTTGGAATAATGGCTACACCTTC.

This rearrangement joins TRBV28 to TRBJ1-3; 7 positions match TRBD1. Germline V gene lookup returns CDR1 MDHEN and CDR2 SYDVKM. Unmatched junction bases numbered 4, after V lost 4 bases and J lost 4 bases. The CDR3 contains 14 residues. CDR3 DNA sequence: TGTGCCAGCAGTTCAACAGGGGTAGGAAACACCATATATTTT. Its protein is CASSSTGVGNTIYF. Based on the CDR3 plus reference TRBV28 and TRBJ1-3, the full variable domain is DVKVTQSSRYLVKRTGEKVFLECVQDMDHENMFWYRQDPGLGLRLIYFSYDVKMKEKGDIPEGYSVSREKKERFSLILESASTNQTSMYLCASSSTGVGNTIYFGEGSWLTVV.

The rearrangement uses TRBV28 and TRBJ2-3; D tentatively fits TRBD1 or TRBD2 (5 bases each). The CDR3 runs 13 residues. Germline V gene lookup returns CDR1 MDHEN and CDR2 SYDVKM. The V end was cut by 5 bases, the J end by 5 bases, with 11 bases between. In DNA, the CDR3 is TGTGCCAGCAGTGGGACGGCGCGAGATACGCAGTATTTT. This sequence encodes CASSGTARDTQYF.

The chain links TRBV11-2 to TRBJ2-1; 11 bases are a match to TRBD2. Trimming removed 1 base from V and 7 bases from J; junction bases left unmatched: 3. The CDR3 loop spans 15 amino acids. The germline CDR1 and CDR2 sequences are SGHAT and FQNNGV. CDR3 amino acids: CASSLVAGGLNEQFF. The CDR3 DNA follows: TGTGCCAGCAGCTTAGTAGCGGGAGGGTTAAATGAGCAGTTCTTC.

This chain joins TRBV2 and TRBJ1-1; D is undetermined. Trimming left V 4 bases short and J 8 bases short, with 11 bases between. The CDR3 has 12 residues. Germline values: CDR1 SNHLY, CDR2 FYNNEI. Here the CDR3 reads CASSVGSGEAFF. CDR3 DNA sequence: TGTGCCAGCAGTGTTGGTTCTGGGGAAGCTTTCTTT.

A few counts support this clone. J is TRBJ2-7 and V is TRBV7-9, with 13 bases that match TRBD2. CDR3 size: 14 residues. Germline V CDR1 and CDR2: SEHNR, FQNEAQ (reference sequence). J gave up 6 bases and V 4 bases, and 3 bases lay outside the gene matches. The CDR3: CASSWTSGSGEQYF. In DNA form, the CDR3 reads TGTGCCAGCAGCTGGACTAGCGGGAGTGGCGAGCAGTACTTC.

The chain employs TRBV19 and TRBJ2-1, with TRBD1 identical over 9 bases. The trim removed 5 bases at V and 5 bases at J, leaving 7 bases unmatched. This CDR3 is built from 15 residues. From germline, CDR1 is LNHDA and CDR2 SQIVND (reference sequence). CDR3 sequence reads: CASSPWGQGNNEQFF. The CDR3 DNA follows: TGTGCCAGTAGTCCTTGGGGACAGGGTAACAATGAGCAGTTCTTC.

This clone occurred once. The chain employs TRBV4-1 and TRBJ1-2; unclear D gene. V lost 0 bases, J lost 7 bases, and 15 bases lay in between. From germline, CDR1 is MGHRA and CDR2 YSYEKL. CDR3 length: 15 residues. For the CDR3, the DNA is TGCGCCAGCAGCCAAGACCCCGGGCAGATGCCTGGCTACACCTTC. Its translation is CASSQDPGQMPGYTF.

This clone was counted once. The rearrangement joins TRBV9 to TRBJ2-3, with D possibly being TRBD1 or TRBD2 (5 bases each). The CDR3 runs to 16 residues. V shed 3 bases and J shed 2 bases, with 16 bases lying between them. Germline CDR1 is SGDLS and CDR2 is YYNGEE. The CDR3 sequence: CASSGDRVSFTDTQYF. CDR3 DNA: TGTGCCAGCAGCGGGGACCGCGTTTCTTTCACAGATACGCAGTATTTT.

The chain uses TRBV7-9 and TRBJ1-2; 8 bases are a match to TRBD1. After removal of 4 bases from V and 6 bases from J, the junction contained 7 bases not matched to a gene. The CDR3 loop spans 14 amino acids. CDR1 and CDR2 from the germline V gene are SEHNR and FQNEAQ (reference sequence). The CDR3 bases are TGTGCCAGCAGCTCCGGACAGGGAGGGGATGGCTACACCTTC. Encoded protein: CASSSGQGGDGYTF.

The chain combines TRBV5-1 with TRBJ1-1; D might be TRBD1 (6 bases). Germline V lookup: CDR1 SGHRS, CDR2 YFSETQ. The V end was cut by 4 bases, the J end by 2 bases, with 12 bases between. This CDR3 contains 14 residues. The CDR3 is CASSTEGGNTEAFF. The DNA for the CDR3 is TGCGCCAGCAGCACCGAAGGGGGTAACACTGAAGCTTTCTTT.

This sequence joins TRBV5-1 and TRBJ2-7; D unclear. CDR3 length: 13 residues. Germline V gene lookup returns CDR1 SGHRS and CDR2 YFSETQ. V lost 5 bases, J lost 3 bases, and 12 bases lay in between. The CDR3 loop reads CASSYGYDYEQYV. In nucleotides, the CDR3 is TGCGCCAGCAGTTACGGATATGACTACGAGCAGTACGTC.

The chain is built from TRBV12-5 and TRBJ2-3; unclear D gene. Germline loops: CDR1 LGHNT, CDR2 FRNRAP. There are 12 residues in the CDR3. Trimming took off 4 bases at V and 5 bases at J, with 7 bases between the two ends. Here the CDR3 reads CASGSTGDTQYF. The CDR3 bases are TGTGCTAGTGGTTCCACGGGAGATACGCAGTATTTT.